This TCR beta chain was observed in a study of T cell repertoires in cytomegalovirus infection. Study-level information: Recently identified HLA-C-restricted CMV epitopes and well-studied HLA-B-restricted CMV epitopes were used by the study. It was the public TCR beta signatures that indicated both CMV infection and matching HLA type.

From the reads, TCRdb called clonotypes with MiXCR, one entry per CDR3 protein. The sample holds 370,000 or so distinct CDR3 sequences; roughly 36% are singletons and the top ten take approximately 12%. About this clonotype: Its cognate antigen is unknown.

The ends were cut back, 9 bases at V and 7 bases at J, with 18 bases in the middle. Germline CDR1 is MDHEN and CDR2 is SYDVKM. CDR3 length: 13 residues. This TCR was sampled from a human donor in good health (CMV status not recorded). Some clones in this sample may be carry-over from other donors' samples. Here the sequenced sample was cultured PBMCs, taken from culture after CMV antigen stimulation. The V and J genes are TRBV28 and TRBJ1-2; D is unclear. The CDR3 is CASRPGLPGGYTF. The CDR3 DNA sequence: TGTGCCAGTCGACCCGGGCTACCGGGTGGCTACACCTTC.